This is a list of T cell receptor beta chains from one sample in a study of blood T cells in healthy people across ages. A single record per CDR3 protein comes from TCRdb applying MiXCR to the 5' RACE reads. The repertoire holds about 800,000 distinct CDR3 sequences, with roughly 60% as singletons. Sequenced: blood. These receptors were collected from a man younger than 40 in good health. Each CDR3 is given with its conserved first and last residue. The D gene is left open where the match is weak. Expanded clones are given a class, and other clones once, few, many or no size at all.

J gene,V gene,clone size,D gene,CDR3 protein,CDR3 DNA
TRBJ1-2,TRBV28,-,TRBD1,CASRDRDGYTF,TGTGCCAGCAGGGACAGGGATGGCTACACCTTC
TRBJ2-1,TRBV29-1,once,-,CSVGGAYNEQFF,TGCAGCGTTGGCGGAGCTTATAATGAGCAGTTCTTC
TRBJ2-3,TRBV12-3/TRBV12-4,few,-,CASSFGVTGDAEYF,TGTGCCAGCAGTTTCGGGGTGACAGGAGATGCGGAGTATTTT
TRBJ2-5,TRBV28,-,-,CASSGRRAGSQETQYF,TGTGCCAGCAGCGGAAGACGGGCCGGCTCCCAAGAGACCCAGTACTTC
TRBJ2-7,TRBV7-2,once,TRBD2,CASSLDWGGRTYEQYF,TGTGCCAGCAGCTTAGATTGGGGCGGGAGGACATACGAGCAGTACTTC
TRBJ1-6,TRBV20-1,few,-,CSARQGLALHF,TGCAGTGCTAGGCAGGGGTTAGCCCTCCACTTT
TRBJ2-7,TRBV20-1,-,TRBD2,CSARPTSGYYNEQYF,TGCAGTGCTAGACCGACTAGCGGATATTACAATGAGCAGTACTTC
TRBJ2-7,TRBV29-1,few,-,CSGLGANYEQYF,TGCAGCGGTCTAGGAGCGAACTACGAGCAGTACTTC
TRBJ2-7,TRBV18,-,TRBD1,CDSSPGTGGDEQYF,TGTGACAGCTCACCTGGGACAGGGGGTGACGAGCAGTACTTC
TRBJ2-7,TRBV7-2,-,-,CASSSMGGSYEQYF,TGTGCCAGCAGCTCTATGGGGGGCTCCTACGAGCAGTACTTC
TRBJ2-7,TRBV14,once,TRBD2,CASSLLAKSLHEQYF,TGTGCCAGCAGCCTACTAGCGAAATCTCTCCACGAGCAGTACTTC
TRBJ2-1,TRBV5-1,few,-,CASNAEAETYNEQFF,TGCGCCAGCAACGCGGAGGCCGAAACCTACAATGAGCAGTTCTTC
TRBJ2-3,TRBV7-6,-,-,CASSFTSSTTDTQYF,TGTGCCAGCAGCTTTACTAGCTCCACCACAGATACGCAGTATTTT
TRBJ1-1,TRBV21-1,-,-,CASSKRALLNTEAFF,TGTGCCAGCAGCAAAAGAGCACTTTTGAACACTGAAGCTTTCTTT
TRBJ2-7,TRBV7-2,-,-,CASSLARTRHEQYF,TGTGCCAGCAGCTTAGCCAGAACTAGACACGAGCAGTACTTC
TRBJ2-7,TRBV29-1,-,TRBD2,CSVEAAGETYEQYF,TGCAGCGTTGAGGCAGCGGGAGAAACCTACGAGCAGTACTTC
TRBJ1-6,TRBV6-5,-,-,CASSYRQGSSPLHF,TGTGCCAGCAGTTACAGGCAGGGGAGTTCACCCCTCCACTTT
TRBJ2-3,TRBV4-2,-,-,CASSQDDGSTDTQYF,TGTGCCAGCAGCCAAGATGATGGCTCCACAGATACGCAGTATTTT
TRBJ2-7,TRBV20-1,few,-,CSARDQATYEQYF,TGCAGTGCTAGAGACCAGGCAACCTACGAGCAGTACTTC
TRBJ1-1,TRBV20-1,-,-,CSARDGRVGSTEAFF,TGCAGTGCTAGAGATGGTAGGGTGGGTAGCACTGAAGCTTTCTTT
TRBJ2-1,TRBV6-2/TRBV6-3,-,-,CASSYDEGEFEQFF,TGTGCCAGCAGTTATGATGAGGGAGAATTTGAGCAGTTCTTC
TRBJ1-5,TRBV7-2,-,-,CASSSGVNQPQHF,TGTGCCAGCAGCTCCGGGGTCAATCAGCCCCAGCATTTT
TRBJ1-2,TRBV20-1,-,TRBD1,CSATRRGRGGYTF,TGCAGTGCAACACGAAGGGGGCGAGGTGGCTACACCTTC
TRBJ2-7,TRBV20-1,-,TRBD2,CSGRGAYEQYF,TGCAGTGGGCGGGGGGCATACGAGCAGTACTTC
TRBJ1-2,TRBV4-2,-,TRBD1,CASSPSGTGMRYTF,TGTGCCAGCAGCCCATCCGGGACAGGGATGCGCTACACCTTC
TRBJ2-7,TRBV7-9,few,-,CASSGNVDGAYEQYF,TGTGCCAGCAGCGGTAACGTGGACGGGGCGTACGAGCAGTACTTC
TRBJ2-1,TRBV7-2,once,-,CASSAKGLSSYNEQFF,TGTGCCAGCAGCGCCAAAGGACTCAGCTCCTACAATGAGCAGTTCTTC
TRBJ2-1,TRBV5-1,-,TRBD2,CASRISGSARNEQFF,TGCGCCAGCAGAATTAGCGGGTCCGCCCGCAATGAGCAGTTCTTC
TRBJ2-5,TRBV20-1,few,-,CSVSMGGETQYF,TGCAGTGTTTCGATGGGGGGTGAGACCCAGTACTTC
TRBJ2-7,TRBV6-6,-,-,CASRREIGDAYEQYF,TGTGCCAGCAGGAGGGAGATAGGAGATGCCTACGAGCAGTACTTC
TRBJ2-4,TRBV7-2,few,-,CASSPELSAKNIQYF,TGTGCCAGCAGCCCCGAGTTGTCGGCCAAAAACATTCAGTACTTC
TRBJ2-7,TRBV27,-,TRBD1,CASSPTSVGQGHYEQYF,TGTGCCAGCAGTCCCACCTCCGTCGGACAGGGGCACTACGAGCAGTACTTC
TRBJ2-5,TRBV7-9,-,TRBD2,CASSSLGTSEETQYF,TGTGCCAGCAGCTCCCTCGGGACTAGCGAAGAGACCCAGTACTTC
TRBJ2-5,TRBV20-1,-,-,CSARRGKETQYF,TGCAGTGCTAGACGGGGGAAAGAGACCCAGTACTTC
TRBJ1-1,TRBV2,-,-,CASSGQTSRGTEAFF,TGTGCCAGCTCAGGACAGACTAGCCGGGGCACTGAAGCTTTCTTT
TRBJ2-2,TRBV5-1,-,-,CASSLGAHGANTGELFF,TGCGCCAGCAGCTTGGGCGCACATGGGGCGAACACCGGGGAGCTGTTTTTT
TRBJ1-2,TRBV7-6,-,-,CASSPSRTAPSYGYTF,TGTGCCAGCAGTCCATCCCGGACAGCCCCTTCCTATGGCTACACCTTC
TRBJ2-3,TRBV27,-,-,CASSYDRATDTQYF,TGTGCCAGCAGTTACGATAGGGCCACAGATACGCAGTATTTT
TRBJ2-4,TRBV12-3/TRBV12-4,once,-,CASSRPSTDIQYF,TGTGCCAGCAGTCGGCCCTCCACGGACATTCAGTACTTC
TRBJ2-5,TRBV6-2/TRBV6-3,-,-,CASSTLPPATGETQYF,TGTGCCAGCAGTACTCTCCCTCCTGCGACGGGGGAGACCCAGTACTTC
TRBJ2-7,TRBV29-1,-,-,CSVRSGSLPNEQYF,TGCAGCGTAAGGTCAGGGTCTCTTCCCAATGAGCAGTACTTC
TRBJ2-5,TRBV6-5,-,-,CTSRRDGVTYVQYF,TGTACCAGCAGACGCGACGGCGTCACCTACGTGCAGTACTTC
TRBJ1-2,TRBV12-3/TRBV12-4,-,-,CASSRDPTNYGYTF,TGTGCCAGCAGCAGGGATCCTACTAACTATGGCTACACCTTC
TRBJ2-1,TRBV9,-,TRBD2,CARPKNRTGTRAFF,TGTGCCAGACCTAAAAATAGAACCGGGACTAGGGCGTTCTTC
TRBJ2-7,TRBV20-1,-,TRBD1,CSASPGQHSYEQYF,TGCAGTGCATCTCCGGGACAGCATTCCTACGAGCAGTACTTC
TRBJ2-7,TRBV4-3,-,-,CASSQERVPLDNEQYF,TGCGCCAGCAGCCAAGAAAGAGTGCCCTTGGATAACGAGCAGTACTTC
TRBJ1-4,TRBV28,once,-,CASSNDLGGGEKLFF,TGTGCCAGCAGTAATGATCTGGGGGGCGGTGAAAAACTGTTTTTT
TRBJ2-5,TRBV6-5,-,-,CASSYMRANQETQYF,TGTGCCAGCAGTTACATGAGGGCTAACCAAGAGACCCAGTACTTC
TRBJ2-3,TRBV7-2,few,-,CASSLKRSPDTQYF,TGTGCCAGCAGCTTAAAGCGGAGCCCAGATACGCAGTATTTT
TRBJ2-7,TRBV29-1,few,TRBD1,CSVGLTGDGEQYF,TGCAGCGTGGGTTTGACAGGGGACGGGGAGCAGTACTTC
TRBJ2-3,TRBV10-2,-,TRBD2,CASSIFPGTSGRASVGDTQYF,TGCGCCAGCAGCATCTTTCCAGGGACTAGCGGGAGGGCCAGTGTCGGGGATACGCAGTATTTT